A selection of T cell receptor beta chains follows, all from one sample in a study of Ad26.COV2.S vaccination and SARS-CoV-2 variants. Libraries were prepared by immunoSEQ multiplex PCR; TCRdb keeps only in-frame clonotypes and omits some of them. The sample comprises about 440,000 clones, about nine tenths of which are singletons, and less than 4.5% rests with the top ten. The sample here was peripheral blood, taken in a trial of Ad26.COV2.S vaccine versus placebo. Receptors were obtained from a person aged 18-65 years who received the Ad26.COV2.S COVID-19 vaccine or a placebo. The conserved cysteine and the conserved F or W are not part of the CDR3 here. Each record gives: CDR3 protein, V gene, J gene.

cdr3_aa: ASSLRQVHEQY; v_call: TRBV28; j_call: TRBJ2-7
cdr3_aa: ASSEWGGLATGELF; v_call: TRBV27; j_call: TRBJ2-2
cdr3_aa: ASSSPQGRYT; v_call: TRBV7-9; j_call: TRBJ1-2
cdr3_aa: ATSDPRGTDNEKLF; v_call: TRBV24-1; j_call: TRBJ1-4
cdr3_aa: ASSAVGEGTDTQY; v_call: TRBV28; j_call: TRBJ2-3
cdr3_aa: AIMSGRSYNEQF; v_call: TRBV28; j_call: TRBJ2-1
cdr3_aa: ASSLGYSNYGYT; v_call: TRBV5-1; j_call: TRBJ1-2
cdr3_aa: ASSGREGYEQY; v_call: TRBV6-2/TRBV6-3; j_call: TRBJ2-7
cdr3_aa: ASSPGTGYHEQY; v_call: TRBV6-6; j_call: TRBJ2-7
cdr3_aa: ASSVIPDNEQF; v_call: TRBV9; j_call: TRBJ2-1
cdr3_aa: ASSQDGLINQPQH; v_call: TRBV4-1; j_call: TRBJ1-5
cdr3_aa: ASSPISNEQF; v_call: TRBV7-9; j_call: TRBJ2-1
cdr3_aa: AWKFTALGEQY; v_call: TRBV30; j_call: TRBJ2-7
cdr3_aa: ASSSPGQGNEQY; v_call: TRBV28; j_call: TRBJ2-7
cdr3_aa: ASNRTGAVKGNTIY; v_call: TRBV6-4; j_call: TRBJ1-3
cdr3_aa: ASSDAGEYNSPLH; v_call: TRBV2; j_call: TRBJ1-6
cdr3_aa: ASSRDRGDEQY; v_call: TRBV19; j_call: TRBJ2-7
cdr3_aa: ASSLARGGQGETQY; v_call: TRBV5-4; j_call: TRBJ2-5
cdr3_aa: ASSSPGGHNTGELF; v_call: TRBV28; j_call: TRBJ2-2
cdr3_aa: ASSLAPPVETQY; v_call: TRBV7-2; j_call: TRBJ2-5
cdr3_aa: ASSTTGQLGDTQY; v_call: TRBV28; j_call: TRBJ2-3
cdr3_aa: ASSYGQTNEKLF; v_call: TRBV6-6; j_call: TRBJ1-4
cdr3_aa: ASSMGGNYEQY; v_call: TRBV28; j_call: TRBJ2-7
cdr3_aa: ASSLAGTAYNEQF; v_call: TRBV5-1; j_call: TRBJ2-1
cdr3_aa: ASSPTSGRLQETQY; v_call: TRBV28; j_call: TRBJ2-5
cdr3_aa: ASSLETGNEKLF; v_call: TRBV5-4; j_call: TRBJ1-4
cdr3_aa: ASSWGQETQY; v_call: TRBV3-1/TRBV3-2; j_call: TRBJ2-5
cdr3_aa: SASRLDIFSYEQY; v_call: TRBV20-1; j_call: TRBJ2-7
cdr3_aa: ATSRDWETGELF; v_call: TRBV15; j_call: TRBJ2-2
cdr3_aa: ASSIGVHTGELF; v_call: TRBV19; j_call: TRBJ2-2
cdr3_aa: ASSEGVGQGTETQY; v_call: TRBV6-1; j_call: TRBJ2-5